This T cell receptor (beta chain) was captured in a study of Tregs in tolerant kidney transplant recipients. As concerns this clone: The CDR3 end falls 3 residues outside the read, so it is completed with the germline J gene.

Trimming cost V 4 bases and J 11 bases, with 13 bases left between them. There are 13 residues in the CDR3. Germline CDR1 and CDR2: SGHKS and YYEKEE (reference sequence). The nonmyeloablative bone marrow transplants came from related graft donors, with transient mixed chimerism. The repertoire was sequenced with immunoSEQ multiplex PCR; TCRdb's copy has only in-frame clones and lacks some. The sample totals some 15,000 clones. The source is a human patient who received a combined kidney and bone marrow transplant. Some of these T cells may belong to the graft donor. The sequenced sample was CD8+ T cells from blood (PBMCs), obtained 6 months after the transplant. This rearrangement joins TRBV5-5 to TRBJ1-6, with a tentative D call TRBD1 (5 bases). CDR3 amino acids: CASSPGLGTPLHF. CDR3 DNA (partial): TGTGCCAGCAGCCCAGGGTTGGGGACACCC.